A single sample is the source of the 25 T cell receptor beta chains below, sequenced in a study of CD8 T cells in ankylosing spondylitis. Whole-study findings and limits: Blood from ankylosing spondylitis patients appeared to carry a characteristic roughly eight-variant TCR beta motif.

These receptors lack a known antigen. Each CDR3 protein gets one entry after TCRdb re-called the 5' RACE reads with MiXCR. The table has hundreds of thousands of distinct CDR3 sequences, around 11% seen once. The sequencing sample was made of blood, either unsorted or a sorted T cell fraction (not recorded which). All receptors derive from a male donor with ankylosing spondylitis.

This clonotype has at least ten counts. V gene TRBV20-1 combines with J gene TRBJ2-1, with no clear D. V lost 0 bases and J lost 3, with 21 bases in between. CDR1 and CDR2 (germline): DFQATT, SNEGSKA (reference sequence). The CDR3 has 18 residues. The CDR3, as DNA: TGCAGTGCTAGAGATCGTTTGGCTTTGGCCGGCAGCTACAATGAGCAGTTCTTC. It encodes CSARDRLALAGSYNEQFF.

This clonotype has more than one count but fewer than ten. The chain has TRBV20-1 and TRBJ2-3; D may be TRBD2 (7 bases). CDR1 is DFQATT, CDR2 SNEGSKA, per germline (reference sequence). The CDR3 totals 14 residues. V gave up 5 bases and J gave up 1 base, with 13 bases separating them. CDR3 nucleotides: TGCAGTGCTTGGGCGGGGGCAGGCACAGATACGCAGTATTTT. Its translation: CSAWAGAGTDTQYF.

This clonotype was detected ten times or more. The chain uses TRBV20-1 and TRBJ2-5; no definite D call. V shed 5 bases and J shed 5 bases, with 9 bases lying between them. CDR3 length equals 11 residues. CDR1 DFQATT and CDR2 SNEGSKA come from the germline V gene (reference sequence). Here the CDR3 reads CSAGPGETQYF. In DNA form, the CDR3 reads TGCAGTGCTGGACCCGGGGAGACCCAGTACTTC.

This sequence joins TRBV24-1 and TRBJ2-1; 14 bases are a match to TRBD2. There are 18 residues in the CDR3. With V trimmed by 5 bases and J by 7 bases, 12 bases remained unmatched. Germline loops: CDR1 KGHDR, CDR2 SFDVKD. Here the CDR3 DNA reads TGTGCCACCAGTGGTGTGACTAGCGGGAGGGACGTTAGGAATGAGCAGTTCTTC. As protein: CATSGVTSGRDVRNEQFF.

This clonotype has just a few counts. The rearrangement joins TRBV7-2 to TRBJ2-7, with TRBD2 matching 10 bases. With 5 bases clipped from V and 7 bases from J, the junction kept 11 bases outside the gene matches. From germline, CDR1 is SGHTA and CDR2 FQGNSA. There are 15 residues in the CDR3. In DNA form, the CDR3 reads TGTGCCAGCAGCCCTTCTAGCGGGAGTGGGGAGGAGCAGTACTTC. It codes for CASSPSSGSGEEQYF.

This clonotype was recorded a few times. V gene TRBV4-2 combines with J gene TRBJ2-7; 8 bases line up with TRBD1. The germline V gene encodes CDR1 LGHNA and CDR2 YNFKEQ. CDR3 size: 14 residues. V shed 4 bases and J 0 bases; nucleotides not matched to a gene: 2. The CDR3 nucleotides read TGTGCCAGCAGCCGCGGGACAGGCTCCTACGAGCAGTACTTC. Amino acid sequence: CASSRGTGSYEQYF.

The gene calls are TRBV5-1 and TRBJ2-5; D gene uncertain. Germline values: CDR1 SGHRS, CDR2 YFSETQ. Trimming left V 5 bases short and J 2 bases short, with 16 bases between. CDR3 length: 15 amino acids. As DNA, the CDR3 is TGCGCCAGCAGGCCCTGGACGGTGGGGCAAGAGACCCAGTACTTC. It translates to CASRPWTVGQETQYF. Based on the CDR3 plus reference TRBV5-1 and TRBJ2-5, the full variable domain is KAGVTQTPRYLIKTRGQQVTLSCSPISGHRSVSWYQQTPGQGLQFLFEYFSETQRNKGNFPGRFSGRQFSNSRSEMNVSTLELGDSALYLCASRPWTVGQETQYFGPGTRLLVL.

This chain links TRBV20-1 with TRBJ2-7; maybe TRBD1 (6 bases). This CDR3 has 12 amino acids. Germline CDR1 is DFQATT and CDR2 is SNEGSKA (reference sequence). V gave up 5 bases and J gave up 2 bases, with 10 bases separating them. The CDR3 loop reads CSALRGPYEQYF. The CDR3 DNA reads TGCAGTGCTCTCAGGGGACCCTACGAGCAGTACTTC.

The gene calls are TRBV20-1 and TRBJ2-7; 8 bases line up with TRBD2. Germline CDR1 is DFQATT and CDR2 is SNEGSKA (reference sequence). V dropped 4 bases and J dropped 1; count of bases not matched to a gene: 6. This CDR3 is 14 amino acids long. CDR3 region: CSATGTRGSYEQYF. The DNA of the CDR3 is TGCAGTGCTACCGGGACTAGAGGATCCTACGAGCAGTACTTC.

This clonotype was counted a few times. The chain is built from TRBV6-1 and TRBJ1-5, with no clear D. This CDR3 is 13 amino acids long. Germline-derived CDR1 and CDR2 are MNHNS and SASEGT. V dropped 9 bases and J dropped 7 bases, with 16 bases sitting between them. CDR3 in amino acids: CASIGHGGQPQHF. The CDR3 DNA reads TGTGCCAGTATTGGCCATGGTGGCCAGCCCCAGCATTTT.

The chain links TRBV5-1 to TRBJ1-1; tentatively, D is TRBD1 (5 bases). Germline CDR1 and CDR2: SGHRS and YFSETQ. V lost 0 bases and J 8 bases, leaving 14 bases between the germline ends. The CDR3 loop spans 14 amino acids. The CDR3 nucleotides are TGCGCCAGCAGCTTGGGGACCCCGAACAGGGAAGCTTTCTTT. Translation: CASSLGTPNREAFF.

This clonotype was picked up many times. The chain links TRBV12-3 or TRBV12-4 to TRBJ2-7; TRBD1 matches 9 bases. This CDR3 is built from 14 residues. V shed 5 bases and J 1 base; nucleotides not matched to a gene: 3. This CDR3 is CASSGDRASYEQYF. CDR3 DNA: TGTGCCAGCAGTGGGGACAGGGCGTCCTACGAGCAGTACTTC.

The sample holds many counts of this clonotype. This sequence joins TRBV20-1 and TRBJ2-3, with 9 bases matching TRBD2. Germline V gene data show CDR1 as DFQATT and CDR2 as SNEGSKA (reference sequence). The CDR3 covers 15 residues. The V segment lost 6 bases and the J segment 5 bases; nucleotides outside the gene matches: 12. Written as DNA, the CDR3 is TGCAGTGCAGGAGACAGCGGGAGGAGGGGAGATACGCAGTATTTT. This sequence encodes CSAGDSGRRGDTQYF.

As DNA, the CDR3 is TGTGCCAGCAGTTTATTTGGCGCCGTAGCCAAAAACATTCAGTACTTC. It yields the protein CASSLFGAVAKNIQYF. The J gene is TRBJ2-4, the V gene TRBV28, with D unclear. The CDR3 spans 16 residues. In germline, CDR1 is MDHEN, CDR2 SYDVKM. Trimming left V 1 base short and J 0 bases short, with 10 bases between.

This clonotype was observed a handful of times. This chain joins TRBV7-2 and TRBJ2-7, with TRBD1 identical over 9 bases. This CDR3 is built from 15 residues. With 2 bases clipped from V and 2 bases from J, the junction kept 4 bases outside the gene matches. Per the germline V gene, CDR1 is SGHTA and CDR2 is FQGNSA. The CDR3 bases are TGTGCCAGCAGCTTATTACAGGGGGCGACCTACGAGCAGTACTTC. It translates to CASSLLQGATYEQYF.

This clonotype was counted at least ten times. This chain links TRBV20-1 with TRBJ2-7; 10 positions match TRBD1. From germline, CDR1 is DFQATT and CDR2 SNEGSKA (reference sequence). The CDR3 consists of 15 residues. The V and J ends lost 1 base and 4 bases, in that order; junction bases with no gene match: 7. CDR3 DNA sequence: TGCAGTGCTAGAGTACGGGACAGGGGAGGGTACGAGCAGTACTTC. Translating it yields CSARVRDRGGYEQYF.

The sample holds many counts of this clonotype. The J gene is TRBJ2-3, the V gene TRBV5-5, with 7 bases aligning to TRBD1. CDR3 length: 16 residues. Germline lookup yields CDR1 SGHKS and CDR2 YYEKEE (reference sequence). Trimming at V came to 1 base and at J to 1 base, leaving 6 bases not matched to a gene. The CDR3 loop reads CASSLRLQGGTDTQYF. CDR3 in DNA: TGTGCCAGCAGCTTGCGTTTGCAGGGGGGCACAGATACGCAGTATTTT.

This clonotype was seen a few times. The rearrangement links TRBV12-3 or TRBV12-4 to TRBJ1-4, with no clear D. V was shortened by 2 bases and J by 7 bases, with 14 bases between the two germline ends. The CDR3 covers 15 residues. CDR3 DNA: TGTGCCAGCAGTTTAAGTTGGGGAGGTGGTGAAAAACTGTTTTTT. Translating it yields CASSLSWGGGEKLFF.

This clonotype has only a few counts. The CDR3: CASSEVPTETQYF. The DNA for the CDR3 is TGTGCCAGCAGTGAAGTACCGACAGAGACCCAGTACTTC. This chain uses TRBV6-1 with TRBJ2-5; D call uncertain. CDR1 is MNHNS and CDR2 is SASEGT in the germline V gene. The CDR3 contains 13 residues. Trimming cost V 1 base and J 4 bases, with 7 bases left between them.

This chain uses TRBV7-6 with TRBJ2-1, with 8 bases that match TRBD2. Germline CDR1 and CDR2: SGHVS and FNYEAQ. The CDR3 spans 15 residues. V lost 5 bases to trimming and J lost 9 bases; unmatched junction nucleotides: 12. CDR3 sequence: CASSPGPGGLGEQFF. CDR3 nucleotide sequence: TGTGCCAGCAGCCCAGGGCCGGGAGGGCTTGGTGAGCAGTTCTTC. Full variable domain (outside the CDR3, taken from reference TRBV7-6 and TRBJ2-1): GAGVSQSPRYKVTKRGQDVALRCDPISGHVSLYWYRQALGQGPEFLTYFNYEAQQDKSGLPNDRFSAERPEGSISTLTIQRTEQRDSAMYRCASSPGPGGLGEQFFGPGTRLTVL.

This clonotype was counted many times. The CDR3 DNA reads as TGTGCCAGCAGTTTTCAGGCAGGGGTTAACTATGGCTACACCTTC. Amino acids: CASSFQAGVNYGYTF. The chain has TRBV12-3 or TRBV12-4 and TRBJ1-2, with a weak D call TRBD1 (6 bases). The length of the CDR3 is 15 residues. V was pared by 3 bases and J by 1 base, with 12 bases between.

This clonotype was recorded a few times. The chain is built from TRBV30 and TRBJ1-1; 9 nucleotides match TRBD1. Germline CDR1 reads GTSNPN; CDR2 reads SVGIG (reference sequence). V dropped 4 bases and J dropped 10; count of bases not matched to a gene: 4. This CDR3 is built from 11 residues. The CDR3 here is CAWNRQGGAFF. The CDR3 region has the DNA TGTGCCTGGAACCGACAGGGGGGAGCTTTCTTT.

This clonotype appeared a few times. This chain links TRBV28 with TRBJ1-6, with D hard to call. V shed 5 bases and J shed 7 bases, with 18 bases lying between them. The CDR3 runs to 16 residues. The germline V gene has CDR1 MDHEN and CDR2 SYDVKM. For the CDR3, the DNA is TGTGCCAGCAGTCCGGTGTATAATCGTAGAAATTCACCCCTCCACTTT. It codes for CASSPVYNRRNSPLHF. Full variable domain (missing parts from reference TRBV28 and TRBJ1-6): DVKVTQSSRYLVKRTGEKVFLECVQDMDHENMFWYRQDPGLGLRLIYFSYDVKMKEKGDIPEGYSVSREKKERFSLILESASTNQTSMYLCASSPVYNRRNSPLHFGNGTRLTVT.

The CDR3 protein is CASSSRTSSNTEAFF. CDR3 DNA sequence: TGCGCCAGCAGCTCCCGGACTTCTTCGAACACTGAAGCTTTCTTT. The chain uses TRBV5-1 and TRBJ1-1; no clear D gene. Per the germline V gene, CDR1 is SGHRS and CDR2 is YFSETQ. V lost 3 bases to trimming and J lost 1 base, with 13 bases between them. CDR3 length equals 15 residues.

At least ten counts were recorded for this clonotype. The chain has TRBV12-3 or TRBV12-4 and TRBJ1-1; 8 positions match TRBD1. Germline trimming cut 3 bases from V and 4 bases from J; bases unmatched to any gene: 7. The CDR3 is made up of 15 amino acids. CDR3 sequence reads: CASSFSITGGTEAFF. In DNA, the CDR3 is TGTGCCAGCAGTTTCTCCATCACAGGGGGCACTGAAGCTTTCTTT.